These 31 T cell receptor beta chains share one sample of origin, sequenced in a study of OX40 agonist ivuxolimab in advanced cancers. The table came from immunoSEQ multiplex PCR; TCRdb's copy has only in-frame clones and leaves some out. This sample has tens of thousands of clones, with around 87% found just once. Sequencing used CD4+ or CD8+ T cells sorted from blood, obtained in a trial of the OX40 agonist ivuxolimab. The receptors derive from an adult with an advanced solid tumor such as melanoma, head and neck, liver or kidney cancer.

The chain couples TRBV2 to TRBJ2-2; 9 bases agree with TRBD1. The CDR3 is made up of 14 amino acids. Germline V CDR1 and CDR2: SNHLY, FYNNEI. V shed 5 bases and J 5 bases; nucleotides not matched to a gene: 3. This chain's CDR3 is CASSWDRETGELFF. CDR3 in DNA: TGTGCCAGCAGTTGGGACAGGGAGACCGGGGAGCTGTTTTTT.

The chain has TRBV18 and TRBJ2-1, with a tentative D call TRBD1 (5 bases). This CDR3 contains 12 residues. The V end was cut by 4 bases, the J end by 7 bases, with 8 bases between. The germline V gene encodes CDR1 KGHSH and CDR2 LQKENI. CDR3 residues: CASSLQGNEQFF. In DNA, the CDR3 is TGTGCCAGCTCACTCCAGGGAAATGAGCAGTTCTTC.

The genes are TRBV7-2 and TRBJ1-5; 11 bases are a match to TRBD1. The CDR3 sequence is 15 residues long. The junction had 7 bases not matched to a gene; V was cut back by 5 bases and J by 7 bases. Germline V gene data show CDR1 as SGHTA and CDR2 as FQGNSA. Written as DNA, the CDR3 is TGTGCCAGCAGCCCGGACAGGGGGCAAGGACAGCCCCAGCATTTT. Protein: CASSPDRGQGQPQHF.

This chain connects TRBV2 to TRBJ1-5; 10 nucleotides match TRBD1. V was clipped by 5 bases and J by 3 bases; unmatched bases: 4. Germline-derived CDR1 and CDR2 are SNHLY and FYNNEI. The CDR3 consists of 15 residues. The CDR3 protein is CASSRGQGYNQPQHF. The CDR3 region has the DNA TGTGCCAGCAGTAGGGGACAGGGGTACAATCAGCCCCAGCATTTT.

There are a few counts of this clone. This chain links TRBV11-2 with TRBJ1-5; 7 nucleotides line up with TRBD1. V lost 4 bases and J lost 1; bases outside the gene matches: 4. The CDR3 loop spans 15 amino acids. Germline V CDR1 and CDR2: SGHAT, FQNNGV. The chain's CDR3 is CASSSDRRSNQPQHF. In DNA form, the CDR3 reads TGTGCCAGCAGCTCGGACAGGCGGAGCAATCAGCCCCAGCATTTT.

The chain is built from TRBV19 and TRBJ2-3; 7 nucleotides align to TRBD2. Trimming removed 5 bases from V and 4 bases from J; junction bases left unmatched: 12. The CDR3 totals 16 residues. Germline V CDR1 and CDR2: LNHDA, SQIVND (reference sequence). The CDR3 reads CASSPGGKEGADTQYF. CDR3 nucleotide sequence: TGTGCCAGTAGTCCCGGGGGGAAGGAAGGGGCAGATACGCAGTATTTT.

In nucleotides, the CDR3 is TGTGCCAGCAGCTTAGCGCTAGCGGGCCAAGAGACCCAGTACTTC. It specifies CASSLALAGQETQYF. The J gene is TRBJ2-5, the V gene TRBV7-9; 8 positions agree with TRBD2. With 0 bases clipped from V and 1 base from J, the junction kept 1 base outside the gene matches. The germline gives CDR1 SEHNR, CDR2 FQNEAQ (reference sequence). This CDR3 comprises 15 residues.

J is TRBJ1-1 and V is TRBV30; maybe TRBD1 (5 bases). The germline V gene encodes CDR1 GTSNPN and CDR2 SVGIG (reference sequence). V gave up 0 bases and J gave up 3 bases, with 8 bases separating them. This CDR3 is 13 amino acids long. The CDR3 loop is CAWSVTQDTEAFF. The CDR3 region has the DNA TGTGCCTGGAGTGTAACACAGGACACTGAAGCTTTCTTT.

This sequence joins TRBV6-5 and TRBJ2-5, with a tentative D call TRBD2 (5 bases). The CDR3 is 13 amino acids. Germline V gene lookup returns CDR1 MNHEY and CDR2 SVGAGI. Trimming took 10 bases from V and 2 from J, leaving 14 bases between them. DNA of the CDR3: TGTGCCACCCTCGTCGGGGTGCAAGAGACCCAGTACTTC. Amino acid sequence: CATLVGVQETQYF.

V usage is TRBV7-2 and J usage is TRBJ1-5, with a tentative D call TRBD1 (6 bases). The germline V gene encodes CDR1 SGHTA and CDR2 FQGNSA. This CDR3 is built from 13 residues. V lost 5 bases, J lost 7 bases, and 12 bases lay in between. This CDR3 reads CASSPGQSQPQHF. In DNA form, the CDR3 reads TGTGCCAGCAGCCCAGGACAGTCCCAGCCCCAGCATTTT.

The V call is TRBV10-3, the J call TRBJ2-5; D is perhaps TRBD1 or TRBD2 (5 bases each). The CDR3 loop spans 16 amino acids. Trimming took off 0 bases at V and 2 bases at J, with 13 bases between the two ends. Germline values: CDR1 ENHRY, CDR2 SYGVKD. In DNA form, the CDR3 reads TGTGCCATCAGTGAGTCGGGGGTGGGCAAACAAGAGACCCAGTACTTC. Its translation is CAISESGVGKQETQYF.

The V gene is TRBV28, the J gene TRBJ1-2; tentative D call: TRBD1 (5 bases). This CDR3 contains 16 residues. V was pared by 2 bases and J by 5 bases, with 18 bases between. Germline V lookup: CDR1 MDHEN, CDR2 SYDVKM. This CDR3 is CASSLLPGSPPYGYTF. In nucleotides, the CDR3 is TGTGCCAGCAGTTTACTCCCAGGGTCACCCCCTTATGGCTACACCTTC.

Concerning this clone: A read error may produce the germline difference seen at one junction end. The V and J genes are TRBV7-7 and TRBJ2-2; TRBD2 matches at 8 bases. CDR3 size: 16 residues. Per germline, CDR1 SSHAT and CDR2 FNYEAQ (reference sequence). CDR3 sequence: CASSLSAGANTGELFF. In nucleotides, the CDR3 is TGTGCTAGCAGCTTATCAGCGGGGGCGAACACCGGGGAGCTGTTTTTT.

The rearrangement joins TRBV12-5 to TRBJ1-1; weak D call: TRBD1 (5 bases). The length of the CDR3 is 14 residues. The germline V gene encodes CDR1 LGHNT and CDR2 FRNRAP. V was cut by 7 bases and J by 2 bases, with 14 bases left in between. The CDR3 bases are TGTGCTAGTGCCCAGCGGGGCGACAACACTGAAGCTTTCTTT. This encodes CASAQRGDNTEAFF.

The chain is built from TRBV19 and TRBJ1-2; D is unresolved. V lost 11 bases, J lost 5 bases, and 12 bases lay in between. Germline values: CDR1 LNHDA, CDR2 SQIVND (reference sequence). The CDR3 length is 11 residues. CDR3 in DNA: TGTGCCGTCCAAATTACTTATGGCTACACCTTC. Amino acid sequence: CAVQITYGYTF.

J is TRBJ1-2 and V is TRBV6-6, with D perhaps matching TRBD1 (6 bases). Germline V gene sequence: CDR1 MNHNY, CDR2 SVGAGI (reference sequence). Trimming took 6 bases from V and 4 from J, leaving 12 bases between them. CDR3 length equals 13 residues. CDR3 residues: CASSLQDSYGYTF. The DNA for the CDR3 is TGTGCCAGCAGCTTACAGGACAGCTATGGCTACACCTTC.

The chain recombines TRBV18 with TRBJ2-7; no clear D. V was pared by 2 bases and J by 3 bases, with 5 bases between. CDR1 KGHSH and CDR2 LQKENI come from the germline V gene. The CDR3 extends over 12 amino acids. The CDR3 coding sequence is TGTGCCAGCTCACCAGGCGACTACGAGCAGTACTTC. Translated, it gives CASSPGDYEQYF.

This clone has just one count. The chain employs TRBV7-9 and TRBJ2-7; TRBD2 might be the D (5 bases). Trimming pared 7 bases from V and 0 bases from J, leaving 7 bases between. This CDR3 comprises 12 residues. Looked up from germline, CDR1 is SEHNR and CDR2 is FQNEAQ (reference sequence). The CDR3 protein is CASTRDSYEQYF. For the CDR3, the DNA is TGTGCCAGCACCCGGGACTCCTACGAGCAGTACTTC.

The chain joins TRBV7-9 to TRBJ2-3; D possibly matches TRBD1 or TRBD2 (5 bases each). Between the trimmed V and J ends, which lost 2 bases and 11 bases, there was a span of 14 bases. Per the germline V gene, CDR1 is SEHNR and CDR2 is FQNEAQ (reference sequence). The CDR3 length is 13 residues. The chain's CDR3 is CASSLLGAREQYF. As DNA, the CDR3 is TGTGCCAGCAGCTTACTCGGGGCCAGGGAGCAGTATTTT.

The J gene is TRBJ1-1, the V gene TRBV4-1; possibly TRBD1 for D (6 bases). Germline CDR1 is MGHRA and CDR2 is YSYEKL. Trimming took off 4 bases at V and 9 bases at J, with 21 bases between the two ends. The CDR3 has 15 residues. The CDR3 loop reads CASSLTPGGGIQAFF. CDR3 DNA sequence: TGCGCCAGCAGCCTCACTCCCGGGGGCGGAATTCAAGCTTTCTTT.

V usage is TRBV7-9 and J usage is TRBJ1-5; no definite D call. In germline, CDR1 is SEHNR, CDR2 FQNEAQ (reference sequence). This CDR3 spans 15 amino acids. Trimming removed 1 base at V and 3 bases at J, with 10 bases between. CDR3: CASSLGPLINQPQHF. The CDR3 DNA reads TGTGCCAGCAGCTTAGGACCCTTGATCAATCAGCCCCAGCATTTT. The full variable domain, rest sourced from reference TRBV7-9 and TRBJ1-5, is DTGVSQNPRHKITKRGQNVTFRCDPISEHNRLYWYRQTLGQGPEFLTYFQNEAQLEKSRLLSDRFSAERPKGSFSTLEIQRTEQGDSAMYLCASSLGPLINQPQHFGDGTRLSIL.

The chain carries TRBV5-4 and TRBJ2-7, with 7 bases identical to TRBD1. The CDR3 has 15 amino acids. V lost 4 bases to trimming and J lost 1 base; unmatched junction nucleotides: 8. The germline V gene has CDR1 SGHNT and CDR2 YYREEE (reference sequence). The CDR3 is CASSGPGQLSYEQYF. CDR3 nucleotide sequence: TGTGCCAGCAGCGGACCGGGACAGCTGTCCTACGAGCAGTACTTC.

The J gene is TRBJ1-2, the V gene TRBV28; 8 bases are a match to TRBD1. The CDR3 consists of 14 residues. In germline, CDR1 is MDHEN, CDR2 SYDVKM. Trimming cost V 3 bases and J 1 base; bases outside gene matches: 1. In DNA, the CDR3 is TGTGCCAGCAGTTTCACAGGGGGTAACTATGGCTACACCTTC. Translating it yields CASSFTGGNYGYTF.

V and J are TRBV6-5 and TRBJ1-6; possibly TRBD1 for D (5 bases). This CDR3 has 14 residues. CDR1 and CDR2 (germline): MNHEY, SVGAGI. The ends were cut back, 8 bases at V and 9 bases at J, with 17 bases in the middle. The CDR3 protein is CASSSETDSSPLHF. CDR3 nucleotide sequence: TGTGCCAGCTCCTCCGAGACAGACAGTTCACCCCTCCACTTT.

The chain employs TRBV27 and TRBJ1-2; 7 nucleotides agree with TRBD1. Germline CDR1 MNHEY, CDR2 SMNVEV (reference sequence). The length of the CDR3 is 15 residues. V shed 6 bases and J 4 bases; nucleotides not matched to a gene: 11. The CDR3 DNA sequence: TGTGCCAGCAGACCGCCCGGGACAGCCTTCTATGGCTACACCTTC. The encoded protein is CASRPPGTAFYGYTF.

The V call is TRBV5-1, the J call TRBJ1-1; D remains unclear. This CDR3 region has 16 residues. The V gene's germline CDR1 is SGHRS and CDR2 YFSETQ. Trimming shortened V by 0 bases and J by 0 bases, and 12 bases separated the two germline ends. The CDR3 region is CASSLETGWMNTEAFF. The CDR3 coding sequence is TGCGCCAGCAGCTTGGAGACGGGATGGATGAACACTGAAGCTTTCTTT.

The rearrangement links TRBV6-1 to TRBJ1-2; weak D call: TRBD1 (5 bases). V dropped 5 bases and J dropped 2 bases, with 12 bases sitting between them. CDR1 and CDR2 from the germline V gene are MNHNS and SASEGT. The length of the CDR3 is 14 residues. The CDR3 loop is CASSNPQENYGYTF. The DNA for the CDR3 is TGTGCCAGCAGTAACCCACAGGAAAACTATGGCTACACCTTC.

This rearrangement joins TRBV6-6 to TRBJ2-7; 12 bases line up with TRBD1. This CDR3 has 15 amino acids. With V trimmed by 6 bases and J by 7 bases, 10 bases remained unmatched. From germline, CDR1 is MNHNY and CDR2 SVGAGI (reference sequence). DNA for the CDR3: TGTGCCAGCAGGGGAACCGGGACAGGGGGCTGGGAGCAGTACTTC. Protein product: CASRGTGTGGWEQYF.

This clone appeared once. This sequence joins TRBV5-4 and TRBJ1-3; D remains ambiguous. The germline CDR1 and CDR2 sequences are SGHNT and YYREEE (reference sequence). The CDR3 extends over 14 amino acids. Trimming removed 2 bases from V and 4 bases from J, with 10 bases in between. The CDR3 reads CASSFSQRGNTIYF. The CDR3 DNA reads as TGTGCCAGCAGCTTTTCACAGCGGGGAAACACCATATATTTT. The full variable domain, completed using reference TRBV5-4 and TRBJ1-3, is ETGVTQSPTHLIKTRGQQVTLRCSSQSGHNTVSWYQQALGQGPQFIFQYYREEENGRGNFPPRFSGLQFPNYSSELNVNALELDDSALYLCASSFSQRGNTIYFGEGSWLTVV.

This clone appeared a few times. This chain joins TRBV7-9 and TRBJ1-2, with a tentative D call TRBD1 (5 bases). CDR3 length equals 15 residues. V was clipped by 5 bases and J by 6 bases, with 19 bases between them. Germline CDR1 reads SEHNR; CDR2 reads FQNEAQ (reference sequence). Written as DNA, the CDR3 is TGTGCCAGCAGCCCGAGTCGGACATCTGTAAATGGCTACACCTTC. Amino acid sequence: CASSPSRTSVNGYTF.

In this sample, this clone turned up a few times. The DNA of the CDR3 is TGCGCCAGCAGCTTGGGACAGGGGGCGACCGGGGAGCTGTTTTTT. This codes for CASSLGQGATGELFF. The chain recombines TRBV5-1 with TRBJ2-2, with 10 bases identical to TRBD1. Germline CDR1 and CDR2: SGHRS and YFSETQ. Trimming cost V 0 bases and J 5 bases; bases outside gene matches: 1. This CDR3 has 15 amino acids.